Shown below are 2 T cell receptor beta chains from a single sample sequenced in a study of blood T cell repertoires in COVID-19. Profiling relied on immunoSEQ multiplex PCR, and the TCRdb table lists in-frame clones only, not all of them. The sample contains about 270,000 clones, less than 90% of which appear only once. Material for sequencing was peripheral blood. The receptor set was obtained from a woman aged 30 to 39 with COVID-19, enrolled during active disease.

The chain joins TRBV19 to TRBJ2-2; D perhaps matches TRBD1 (6 bases). The CDR3 has 14 amino acids. Germline loops: CDR1 LNHDA, CDR2 SQIVND (reference sequence). V lost 5 bases, J lost 5 bases, and 12 bases lay in between. CDR3 in amino acids: CASSPGHWTGELFF. DNA for the CDR3: TGTGCCAGTAGTCCGGGACACTGGACCGGGGAGCTGTTTTTT.

This clone was found a few times. V is TRBV30 and J is TRBJ2-7; D gene uncertain. The CDR3 spans 13 residues. Germline-derived CDR1 and CDR2 are GTSNPN and SVGIG (reference sequence). Trimming pared 2 bases from V and 3 bases from J, leaving 11 bases between. The CDR3 nucleotides are TGTGCCTGGAGTAGTGGCCAGGACTACGAGCAGTACTTC. Encoded protein: CAWSSGQDYEQYF.